This is a list of T cell receptor beta chains from one sample in a study of read filtering for tumor transcriptome and immune sequencing. TCRdb ran MiXCR on the reads and lists one entry per CDR3 protein. Among 45,000 to 50,000 distinct CDR3 sequences listed, roughly 12% were seen once. The specimen was a population of CD138-negative cells sorted from bone marrow. These receptors all stem from a donor over 35 with multiple myeloma. The CDR3 runs from the conserved cysteine through the conserved F or W. The D gene is left open where the match is weak. Clone size is given for some rows only: seen once, a few or many times, or a class if the clone is expanded.

j_call clone_size v_call d_call cdr3_nt cdr3_aa
TRBJ2-1 - TRBV4-1 TRBD2 TGCGCCAGCAGCCTAGGGACTAGCGGGACCAATGAGCAGTTCTTC CASSLGTSGTNEQFF
TRBJ2-3 many TRBV7-6 TRBD2 TGTGCCAGCAGCCTTATGGGACTAGCGGTCCTTTCTAGCACAGATACGCAGTATTTT CASSLMGLAVLSSTDTQYF
TRBJ1-1 many TRBV10-2 - TGCGCCAGCAGTGAACCTAACAGGGCTGAAGCTTTCTTT CASSEPNRAEAFF
TRBJ2-5 many TRBV18 - TGTGCCAGCTCTCCACAGGGAGGGCAGGAGACCCAGTACTTC CASSPQGGQETQYF
TRBJ1-1 - TRBV5-1 TRBD1 TGTGCCAGCGGCCTCGGGACAGGGGGCGCGGGGGCTTTCTTT CASGLGTGGAGAFF
TRBJ1-6 many TRBV27 - TGTGCCAGCAGTAACCCCCGGCCCGGCGGAAATTCACCCCTCCACTTT CASSNPRPGGNSPLHF
TRBJ1-6 - TRBV7-3 - TGTGCCAGCAGCCTTCACGGGGCCGGCGAATCACCCCTCCACTTT CASSLHGAGESPLHF
TRBJ2-1 - TRBV28 TRBD2 TGTGCCAGCAGTTCCCGAGCGGGGTACAATGAGCAGTTCTTC CASSSRAGYNEQFF
TRBJ2-1 many TRBV20-1 - TGCAGTGCTGGGGGGTCGAGGGAGTTCTACAATGAGCAGTTCTTC CSAGGSREFYNEQFF
TRBJ1-1 many TRBV20-1 TRBD1 TGCAGTGCTAGAGCGGACAGGAGCGCTGAAGCTTTCTTT CSARADRSAEAFF
TRBJ2-1 many TRBV30 TRBD2 TGTGCCTGGGGAGCGGGAGGGCCACACAATGAGCAGTTCTTC CAWGAGGPHNEQFF
TRBJ2-1 many TRBV30 - TGTGCCTGGAGTTTAAGGAATGAGCAGTTCTTC CAWSLRNEQFF
TRBJ2-5 many TRBV29-1 TRBD1 TGCAGCGTTGAATACAGGGGGCGCGGGGAGACCCAGTACTTC CSVEYRGRGETQYF
TRBJ2-1 many TRBV13 - TGTGCCAGCAGCCAGGGCCTTTTATACAATGGGCAGTTCTTC CASSQGLLYNGQFF
TRBJ2-3 many TRBV5-5 - TGTGCCAGCGGGGCGGGCGGGCGAGCAGATACGCAGTATTTT CASGAGGRADTQYF
TRBJ2-1 many TRBV2 TRBD2 TGTGCCAGCAGTGTGGTAGCGGGAGGGCCTGGTGAGCAGTTCTTC CASSVVAGGPGEQFF
TRBJ1-1 - TRBV20-1 - TGCAGTGCTGCATCGGGTTCCACGGAAGCTTTCTTT CSAASGSTEAFF
TRBJ2-2 many TRBV20-1 TRBD2 TGCAGTGCTAGAGATGCCGGGACTAGTGAAACCGGGGAGCTGTTTTTT CSARDAGTSETGELFF